Described below is a single T cell receptor (beta chain) sequence and its context. The Seattle site enrolled patients during active infection and followed them longitudinally. The data belong to a study of blood T cell repertoires in COVID-19. About the study: The United States, Italy and Spain provided the acute and convalescent COVID-19 samples. Sources were T cells, B-cell-depleted T cells, or PBMCs; the material itself was cDNA or gDNA.

This CDR3 contains 18 residues. With 6 bases clipped from V and 6 bases from J, the junction kept 20 bases outside the gene matches. Looked up from germline, CDR1 is MDHEN and CDR2 is SYDVKM. Under the authors' procedure: How many nucleated cells were present was estimated from reference gene primer amplification. Libraries were prepared by immunoSEQ multiplex PCR; TCRdb keeps only in-frame clonotypes and omits some of them. V and J calls plus clone size are reproduced from that table; the DNA served to infer D and trimming. The sample yields over 150,000 clones, roughly 93% seen once. The rearrangement joins TRBV28 to TRBJ2-7, with 10 positions matching TRBD2. This TCR was recovered from a young man with COVID-19, enrolled during active disease. The sample comprised peripheral blood. CDR3 DNA sequence: TGTGCCAGCAGCCGGGGCAGGGCTGGAGCGGGAGGGCCGGGCGAGCAGTACTTC. It encodes CASSRGRAGAGGPGEQYF.